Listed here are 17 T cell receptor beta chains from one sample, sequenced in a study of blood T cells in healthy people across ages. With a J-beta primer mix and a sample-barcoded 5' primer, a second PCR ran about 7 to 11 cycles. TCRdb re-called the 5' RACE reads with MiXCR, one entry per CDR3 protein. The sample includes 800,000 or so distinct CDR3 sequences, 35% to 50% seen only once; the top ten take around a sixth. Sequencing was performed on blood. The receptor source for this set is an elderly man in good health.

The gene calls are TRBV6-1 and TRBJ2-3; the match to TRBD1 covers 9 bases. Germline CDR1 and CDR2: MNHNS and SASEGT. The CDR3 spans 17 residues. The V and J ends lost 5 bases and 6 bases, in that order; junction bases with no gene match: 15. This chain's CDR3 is CASSKGQGAIFLDTQYF. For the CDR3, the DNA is TGTGCCAGCAGTAAGGGACAGGGAGCAATTTTCTTGGATACGCAGTATTTT.

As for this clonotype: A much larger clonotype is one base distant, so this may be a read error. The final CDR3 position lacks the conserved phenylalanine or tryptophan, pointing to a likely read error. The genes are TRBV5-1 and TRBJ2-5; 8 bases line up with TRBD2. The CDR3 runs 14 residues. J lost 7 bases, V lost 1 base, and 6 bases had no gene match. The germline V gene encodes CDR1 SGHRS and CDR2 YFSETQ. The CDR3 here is CASSLTSGPGTQYI. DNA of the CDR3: TGCGCCAGCAGCTTGACTAGCGGTCCCGGGACCCAGTACATC.

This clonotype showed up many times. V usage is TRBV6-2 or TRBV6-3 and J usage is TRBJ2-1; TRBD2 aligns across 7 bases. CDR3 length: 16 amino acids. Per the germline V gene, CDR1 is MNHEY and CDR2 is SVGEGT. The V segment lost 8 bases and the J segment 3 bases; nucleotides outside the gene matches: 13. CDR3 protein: CASVLTAGAGYNEQFF. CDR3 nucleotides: TGTGCCAGCGTATTAACTGCGGGAGCTGGCTACAATGAGCAGTTCTTC.

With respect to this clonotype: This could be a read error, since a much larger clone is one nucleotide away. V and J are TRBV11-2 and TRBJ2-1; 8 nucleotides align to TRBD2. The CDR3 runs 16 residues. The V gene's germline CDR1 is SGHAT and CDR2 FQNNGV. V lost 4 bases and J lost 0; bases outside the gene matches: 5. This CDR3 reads CASSSSGCPSYNEQFF. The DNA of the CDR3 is TGTGCCAGCAGCTCTAGCGGGTGCCCCTCCTACAATGAGCAGTTCTTC.

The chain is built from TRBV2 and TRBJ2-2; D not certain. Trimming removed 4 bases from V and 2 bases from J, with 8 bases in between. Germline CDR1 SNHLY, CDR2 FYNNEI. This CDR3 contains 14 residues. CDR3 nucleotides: TGTGCCAGCAGTGTTTGGGGTAACACCGGGGAGCTGTTTTTT. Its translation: CASSVWGNTGELFF.

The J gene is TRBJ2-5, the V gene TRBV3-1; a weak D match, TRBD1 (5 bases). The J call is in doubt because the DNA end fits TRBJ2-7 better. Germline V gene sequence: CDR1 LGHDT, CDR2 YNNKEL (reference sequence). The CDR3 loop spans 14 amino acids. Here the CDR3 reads CASSAEARANEQYF. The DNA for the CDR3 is TGTGCCAGCAGTGCGGAAGCCAGGGCAAACGAGCAGTACTTC.

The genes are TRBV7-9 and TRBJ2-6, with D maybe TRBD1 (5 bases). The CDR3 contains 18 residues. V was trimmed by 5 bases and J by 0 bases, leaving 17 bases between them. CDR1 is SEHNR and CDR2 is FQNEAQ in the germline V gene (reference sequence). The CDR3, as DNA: TGTGCCAGCAGCCCCAGGGCAGGTTCCCTCTCTGGGGCCAACGTCCTGACTTTC. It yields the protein CASSPRAGSLSGANVLTF.

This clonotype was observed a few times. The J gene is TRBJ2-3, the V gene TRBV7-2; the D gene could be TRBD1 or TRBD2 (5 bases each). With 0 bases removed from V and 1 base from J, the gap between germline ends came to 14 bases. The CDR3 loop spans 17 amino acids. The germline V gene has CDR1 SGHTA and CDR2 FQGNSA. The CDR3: CASSLAGTRSGTDTQYF. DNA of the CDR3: TGTGCCAGCAGCTTAGCTGGGACCCGCAGTGGCACAGATACGCAGTATTTT.

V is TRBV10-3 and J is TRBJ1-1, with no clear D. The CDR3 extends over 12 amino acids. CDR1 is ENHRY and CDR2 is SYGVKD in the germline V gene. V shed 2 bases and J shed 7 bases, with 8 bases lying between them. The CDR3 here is CAISEVSSEAFF. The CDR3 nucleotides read TGTGCCATCAGTGAGGTCAGCAGTGAAGCTTTCTTT.

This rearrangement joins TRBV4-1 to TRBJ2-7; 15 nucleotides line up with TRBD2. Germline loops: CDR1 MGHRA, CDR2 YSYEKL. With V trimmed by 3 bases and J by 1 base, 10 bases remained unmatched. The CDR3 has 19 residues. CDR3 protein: CASSHPGLAGGPRSYEQYF. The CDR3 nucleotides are TGCGCCAGCAGCCACCCGGGACTAGCGGGGGGTCCAAGGTCCTACGAGCAGTACTTC.

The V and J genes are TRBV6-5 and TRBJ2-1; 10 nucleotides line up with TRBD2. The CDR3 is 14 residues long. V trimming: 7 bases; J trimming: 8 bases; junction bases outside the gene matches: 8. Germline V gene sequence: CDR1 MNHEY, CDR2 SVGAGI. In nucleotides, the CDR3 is TGTGCCAGCACGGGGTCTAGCGGGAGTGATGAGCAGTTCTTC. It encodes CASTGSSGSDEQFF.

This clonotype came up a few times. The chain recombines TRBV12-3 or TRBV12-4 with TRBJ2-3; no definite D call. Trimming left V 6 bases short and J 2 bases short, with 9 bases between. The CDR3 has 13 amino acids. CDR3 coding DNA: TGTGCCAGCAGCCGACCTGTCACAGATACGCAGTATTTT. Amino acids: CASSRPVTDTQYF.

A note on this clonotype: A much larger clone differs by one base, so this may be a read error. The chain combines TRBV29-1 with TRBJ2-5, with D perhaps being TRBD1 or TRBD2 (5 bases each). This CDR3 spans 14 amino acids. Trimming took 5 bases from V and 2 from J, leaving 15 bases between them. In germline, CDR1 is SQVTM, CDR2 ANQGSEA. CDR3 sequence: CSVPGRALQETQYF. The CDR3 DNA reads TGCAGCGTTCCGGGACGAGCCCTACAAGAGACCCAGTACTTC.

The CDR3 region has the DNA TGTGCCAGCAGCTTAGTTGGGACGAGTGTGACAGATACGCAGTATTTT. This gives the protein CASSLVGTSVTDTQYF. The chain is built from TRBV7-2 and TRBJ2-3; possibly TRBD1 or TRBD2 for D (5 bases each). V lost 1 base, J lost 3 bases, and 14 bases lay in between. Germline assignment: CDR1 SGHTA and CDR2 FQGNSA. This CDR3 spans 16 amino acids.

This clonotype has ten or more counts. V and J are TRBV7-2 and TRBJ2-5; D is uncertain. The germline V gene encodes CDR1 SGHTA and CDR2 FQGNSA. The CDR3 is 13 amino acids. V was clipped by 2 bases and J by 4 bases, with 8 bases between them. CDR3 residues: CASSLIRLETQYF. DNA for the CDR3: TGTGCCAGCAGCTTAATACGGCTAGAGACCCAGTACTTC.

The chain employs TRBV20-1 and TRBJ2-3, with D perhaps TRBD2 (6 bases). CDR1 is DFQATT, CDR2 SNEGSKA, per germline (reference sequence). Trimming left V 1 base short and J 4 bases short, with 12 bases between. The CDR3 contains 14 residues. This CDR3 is CSARVGGAADTQYF. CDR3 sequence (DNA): TGCAGTGCTAGAGTCGGGGGAGCGGCAGATACGCAGTATTTT.

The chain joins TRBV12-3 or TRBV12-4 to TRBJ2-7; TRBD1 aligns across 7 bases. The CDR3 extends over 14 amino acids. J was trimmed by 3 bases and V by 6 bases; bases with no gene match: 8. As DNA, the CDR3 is TGTGCCAGCAGGGGATTGCGACAGGGCTACGAGCAGTACTTC. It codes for CASRGLRQGYEQYF.